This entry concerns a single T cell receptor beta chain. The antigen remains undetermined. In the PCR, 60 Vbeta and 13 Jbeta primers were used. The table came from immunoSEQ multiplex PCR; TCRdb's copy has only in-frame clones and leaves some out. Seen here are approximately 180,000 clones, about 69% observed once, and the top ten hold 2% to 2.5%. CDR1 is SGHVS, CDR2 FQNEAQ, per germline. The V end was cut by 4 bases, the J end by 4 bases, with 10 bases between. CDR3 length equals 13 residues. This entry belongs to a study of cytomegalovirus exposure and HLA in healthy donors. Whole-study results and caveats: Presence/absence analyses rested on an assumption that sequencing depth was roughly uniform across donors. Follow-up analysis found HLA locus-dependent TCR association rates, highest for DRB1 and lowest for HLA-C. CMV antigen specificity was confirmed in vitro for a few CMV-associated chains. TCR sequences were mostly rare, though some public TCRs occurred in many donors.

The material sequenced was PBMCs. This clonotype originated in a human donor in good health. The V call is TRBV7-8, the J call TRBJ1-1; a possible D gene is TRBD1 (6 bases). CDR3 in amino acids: CASSSRTATEAFF. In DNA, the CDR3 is TGTGCCAGCAGCTCCAGGACAGCCACTGAAGCTTTCTTT.